The T cell receptor beta chain described here comes from a study of T cells in Graves' hyperthyroidism and ophthalmopathy. Looking at the study overall: The authors collected peripheral blood at initial diagnosis, before any treatment.

Concerning this clonotype: What it binds is not known.

Inclusion characteristics of ophthalmopathy patients comprised a Clinical Activity Score of at least 3, a NOSPECS grade of at least 4, and duration under 3 months. Findings and caveats of the study: It was a median about 6 months before onset that the model predicted ophthalmopathy.

Researchers took RNA transcripts and amplified the TCR beta CDR3 regions from them. The primer set for the first-round RT-PCR of the TCR CDR3 was HTBI. TCRdb itself ran the multiplex PCR reads through MiXCR, one entry per CDR3 protein. The sample contains a few hundred thousand distinct CDR3 sequences, approximately 22% of which appear only once. This TCR derives from a woman in her 70s with Graves' ophthalmopathy. Sequencing was performed on blood.

CDR3 amino acids: CASNPQGQGKLFF. Here the CDR3 DNA reads TGTGCCAGTAATCCACAGGGCCAGGGAAAACTGTTTTTT. The rearrangement uses TRBV19 and TRBJ1-4, with TRBD1 as a possible D gene (6 bases). CDR1 and CDR2 (germline): LNHDA, SQIVND (reference sequence). CDR3 length equals 13 residues. V lost 7 bases and J lost 10, with 16 bases in between.